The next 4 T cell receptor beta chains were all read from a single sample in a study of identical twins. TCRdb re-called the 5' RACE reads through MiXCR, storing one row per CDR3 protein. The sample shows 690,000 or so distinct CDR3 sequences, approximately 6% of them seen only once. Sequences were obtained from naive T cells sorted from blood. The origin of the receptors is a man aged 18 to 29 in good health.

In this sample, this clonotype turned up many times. CDR3: CAIRGTGGETQYF. CDR3 coding DNA: TGTGCCATCAGAGGTACCGGCGGAGAGACCCAGTACTTC. V gene TRBV10-3 combines with J gene TRBJ2-5; D not certain. The CDR3 totals 13 residues. The germline CDR1 and CDR2 sequences are ENHRY and SYGVKD. Trimming removed 6 bases from V and 4 bases from J, with 12 bases in between.

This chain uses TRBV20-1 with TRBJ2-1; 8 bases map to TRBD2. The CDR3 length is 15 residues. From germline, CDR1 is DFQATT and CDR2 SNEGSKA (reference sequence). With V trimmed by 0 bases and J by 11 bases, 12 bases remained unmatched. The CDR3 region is CSARDGRGADYKQFF. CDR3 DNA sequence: TGCAGTGCTAGAGATGGGCGGGGGGCGGACTACAAGCAGTTCTTC.

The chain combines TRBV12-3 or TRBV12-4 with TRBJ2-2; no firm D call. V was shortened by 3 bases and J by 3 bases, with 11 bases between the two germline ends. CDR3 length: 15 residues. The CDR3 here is CASSFRSADTGELFF. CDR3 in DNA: TGTGCCAGCAGTTTTCGTTCAGCAGACACCGGGGAGCTGTTTTTT.

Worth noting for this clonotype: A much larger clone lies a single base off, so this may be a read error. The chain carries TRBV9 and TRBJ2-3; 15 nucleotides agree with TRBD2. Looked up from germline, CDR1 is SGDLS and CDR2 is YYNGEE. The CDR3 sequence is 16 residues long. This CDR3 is CVSSAGLAGGADTQYF. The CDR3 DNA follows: TGTGTCAGCAGCGCGGGACTAGCGGGAGGCGCCGATACGCAGTATTTT.